This entry is about one T cell receptor (beta chain). Its antigen is still unknown. MiXCR was run by TCRdb on the 5' RACE reads, yielding one entry per CDR3 protein. The sample has 95,000 to 150,000 distinct CDR3 sequences; roughly 15% are singletons. This record comes from a study of T cells after yellow fever vaccination. Study summary: Researchers used SMART-Seq v4 Ultra Low Input to prepare fractions that had low cell numbers. General study findings and limits: FACS-sorted repertoires could contain abundant clonotypes contaminating from the bulk population. Subsequent booster samples again held most clones from primary vaccination (96% CD4, 85% to 90% CD8).

From germline, CDR1 is MNHEY and CDR2 SVGEGT. CDR3 length equals 14 residues. The ends lost 5 bases at V and 7 bases at J; junction bases unmatched: 4. The chain uses TRBV6-2 or TRBV6-3 and TRBJ2-2, with 10 bases lining up with TRBD1. This receptor was identified in a young man who received the YFV17D yellow fever vaccine. The source was CD8+ T cells sorted from PBMCs, collected 5 days after the yellow fever booster vaccination. Here the CDR3 DNA reads TGTGCCAGCAGTCGACAGGGGGCCGGCGGGGAGCTGTTTTTT. Translating gives CASSRQGAGGELFF.